This T cell receptor (beta chain) comes out of a study of monozygotic twins with cystic fibrosis. Study-wide points: J usage was most co-twin-similar in 8 of 16 pairs, V in 13.

Remarks on this clone: Its antigen is undetermined.

Clones were sequenced by immunoSEQ multiplex PCR, and TCRdb holds only the in-frame ones, with some missing. The repertoire holds some 17,000 clones, around 97% seen once, with around 0.61% in the top ten. The germline CDR1 and CDR2 sequences are SGDLS and YYNGEE. The CDR3 length is 15 residues. Trimming took 4 bases from V and 0 from J, leaving 14 bases between them. The chain links TRBV9 to TRBJ2-7; D perhaps matches TRBD1 (6 bases). Input material: blood. The receptor was isolated from a girl aged 2 to 9 with cystic fibrosis. The CDR3 sequence: CASSRGTPASYEQYF. The CDR3 DNA sequence: TGTGCCAGCAGCAGAGGGACACCGGCCTCCTACGAGCAGTACTTC. The full variable domain, rest sourced from reference TRBV9 and TRBJ2-7, is DSGVTQTPKHLITATGQRVTLRCSPRSGDLSVYWYQQSLDQGLQFLIQYYNGEERAKGNILERFSAQQFPDLHSELNLSSLELGDSALYFCASSRGTPASYEQYFGPGTRLTVT.